The subject of this entry is one TCR beta chain. Antigen unknown. The entry originates in a study of spatial heterogeneity in lung cancer. General observations from the study: Tumoral mutation counts were tracked by counts of expanded intratumoral alpha and beta TCRs.

Germline assignment: CDR1 SEHNR and CDR2 FQNEAQ (reference sequence). Trimming shortened V by 2 bases and J by 4 bases, and 11 bases separated the two germline ends. The length of the CDR3 is 14 residues. Each CDR3 protein is one row after TCRdb ran MiXCR on the 5' RACE reads. The sample shows 4,500 to 6,500 distinct CDR3 sequences, over 4% of them seen only once. This sample's time point: sample taken at primary tumor resection. This specimen was lung tumor tissue, taken at surgery. The V and J genes are TRBV7-9 and TRBJ2-5, with D possibly TRBD1 on 7 matching bases. This receptor was identified in a male donor with early-stage non-small cell lung cancer. For the CDR3, the DNA is TGTGCCAGCAGCTTAAGACAGGGAGGAGAGACCCAGTACTTC. This encodes CASSLRQGGETQYF. Full variable domain (rest looked up from reference TRBV7-9 and TRBJ2-5): DTGVSQNPRHKITKRGQNVTFRCDPISEHNRLYWYRQTLGQGPEFLTYFQNEAQLEKSRLLSDRFSAERPKGSFSTLEIQRTEQGDSAMYLCASSLRQGGETQYFGPGTRLLVL.